The 7 T cell receptor beta chains below all came from one sample that was sequenced in a study of T cell responses to AZD1222 COVID-19 vaccine (dated by TCRdb to about 2021). Interpreted using the paper, the time point label stands for: about 28 days (+/-7) after the second vaccine dose. The library was generated by the immunoSEQ multiplex PCR assay. TCRdb re-hosts the immuneACCESS table, in-frame sequences only. Its copies lack some clones; in the studies checked, an unresolved V gene accounts for under half of them, and the cause for the rest is not known. The sample table shows 200,000 or so clones, and approximately 93% are seen once. 1% of the sample goes to the ten largest clones. The sample here was peripheral blood, taken 28 days after the second AZD1222 dose. These receptors were obtained from an adult who received the AZD1222 COVID-19 vaccine.

This chain connects TRBV7-3 to TRBJ1-5, with TRBD1 matching over 7 bases. Germline assignment: CDR1 SGHTA and CDR2 FQGTGA. V was pared by 5 bases and J by 5 bases, with 6 bases of the junction left unmatched. The CDR3 loop spans 14 amino acids. CDR3 region: CASSPGGGDQPQHF. The CDR3 nucleotides are TGTGCCAGCAGCCCCGGAGGGGGCGATCAGCCCCAGCATTTT.

The chain employs TRBV18 and TRBJ1-5, with 7 nucleotides matching TRBD1. There are 15 residues in the CDR3. V lost 4 bases and J lost 0; bases outside the gene matches: 3. CDR1 and CDR2 from the germline V gene are KGHSH and LQKENI. CDR3: CASSLEGASNQPQHF. CDR3 DNA sequence: TGTGCCAGCTCACTTGAGGGGGCTAGCAATCAGCCCCAGCATTTT. The complete variable domain, with remaining parts taken from reference TRBV18 and TRBJ1-5, reads NAGVMQNPRHLVRRRGQEARLRCSPMKGHSHVYWYRQLPEEGLKFMVYLQKENIIDESGMPKERFSAEFPKEGPSILRIQQVVRGDSAAYFCASSLEGASNQPQHFGDGTRLSIL.

V is TRBV19 and J is TRBJ2-7; D unclear. The CDR3 is made up of 12 amino acids. Germline lookup yields CDR1 LNHDA and CDR2 SQIVND (reference sequence). The ends were cut back, 3 bases at V and 3 bases at J, with 6 bases in the middle. The CDR3 sequence is CASSIPHYEQYF. The CDR3 nucleotides are TGTGCCAGTAGTATCCCCCACTACGAGCAGTACTTC.

This rearrangement joins TRBV7-2 to TRBJ2-2; 7 bases map to TRBD2. Germline CDR1 SGHTA, CDR2 FQGNSA. Germline trimming cut 2 bases from V and 8 bases from J; bases unmatched to any gene: 5. The CDR3 totals 14 residues. The CDR3 region has the DNA TGTGCCAGCAGCTTAATGCGGGGGACGGGGGAGCTGTTTTTT. Translation: CASSLMRGTGELFF.

The chain joins TRBV25-1 to TRBJ2-2; 9 bases match TRBD1. Per germline, CDR1 MGHDK and CDR2 SYGVNS. The CDR3 is 15 amino acids. J was trimmed by 2 bases and V by 5 bases; bases with no gene match: 3. This chain's CDR3 is CASSLGQGNTGELFF. Here the CDR3 DNA reads TGTGCCAGCAGTCTGGGACAGGGAAACACCGGGGAGCTGTTTTTT.

This clone was observed a single time. The chain combines TRBV5-1 with TRBJ1-4, with 7 bases aligning to TRBD1. The trim removed 6 bases at V and 4 bases at J, leaving 3 bases unmatched. The germline gives CDR1 SGHRS, CDR2 YFSETQ. The CDR3 loop spans 13 amino acids. The CDR3 DNA is TGCGCCAGCACCGGGACAGATAATGAAAAACTGTTTTTT. Translating it yields CASTGTDNEKLFF.

The chain has TRBV12-3 or TRBV12-4 and TRBJ2-7, with D tentatively TRBD2 (7 bases). V was pared by 8 bases and J by 3 bases, with 11 bases between. The CDR3 loop spans 12 amino acids. CDR3 residues: CASGRDIYEQYF. The CDR3 region has the DNA TGTGCCAGCGGGAGGGACATCTACGAGCAGTACTTC.